The T cell receptor (beta chain) under discussion was sequenced for a study of shared clonotypes between healthy human individuals. Sequenced by immunoSEQ multiplex PCR; TCRdb stores in-frame clones only, minus some. The sample carries some 2 million clones, over 85% recorded once. Naive CD8 cells, CD45RO-negative and positively selected for CCR7, excluded terminally differentiated effector memory CD45RA+ cells. Sequencing was carried out using naive CD8+ T cells sorted from blood. This clonotype was sampled from a young man in good health.

CDR3 protein: CASRDGGFSYEQYF. The CDR3 bases are TGTGCCAGCAGGGACGGTGGTTTCTCCTACGAGCAGTACTTC. This sequence joins TRBV6-1 and TRBJ2-7; D unclear. The CDR3 loop spans 14 amino acids. Trimming left V 6 bases short and J 0 bases short, with 12 bases between. The germline gives CDR1 MNHNS, CDR2 SASEGT.